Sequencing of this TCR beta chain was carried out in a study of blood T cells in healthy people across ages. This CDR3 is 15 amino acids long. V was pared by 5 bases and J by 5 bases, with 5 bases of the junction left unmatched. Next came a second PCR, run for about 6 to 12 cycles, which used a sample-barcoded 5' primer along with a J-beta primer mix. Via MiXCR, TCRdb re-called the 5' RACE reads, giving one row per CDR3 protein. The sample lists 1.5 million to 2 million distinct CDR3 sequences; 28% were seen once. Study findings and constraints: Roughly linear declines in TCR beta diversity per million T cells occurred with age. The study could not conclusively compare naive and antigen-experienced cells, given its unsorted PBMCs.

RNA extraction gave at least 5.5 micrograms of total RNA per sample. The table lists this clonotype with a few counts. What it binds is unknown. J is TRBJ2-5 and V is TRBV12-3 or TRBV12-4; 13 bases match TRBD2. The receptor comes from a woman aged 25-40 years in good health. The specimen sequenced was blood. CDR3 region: CASSAPLAGGETQYF. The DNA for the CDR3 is TGTGCCAGCAGTGCCCCACTAGCGGGGGGGGAGACCCAGTACTTC.